The clone carrying this T cell receptor beta chain was seen a handful of times. The CDR3 regions of TCR beta were amplified from RNA transcripts. A first-round RT-PCR of the TCR CDR3 used the HTBI primer set. TCRdb analysed the multiplex PCR reads with MiXCR anew, one entry per CDR3 protein. The sample carries 300,000 or so distinct CDR3 sequences, about 15% recorded once. Over 18 months, lack of ophthalmopathy progression marked Graves' hyperthyroidism as stable. The record originates from a study of T cells in Graves' hyperthyroidism and ophthalmopathy. Trimming took 3 bases from V and 4 from J, leaving 9 bases between them. Looked up from germline, CDR1 is SQVTM and CDR2 is ANQGSEA. The CDR3 spans 12 residues.

The TCR sequence derives from a man under 40 with Graves' hyperthyroidism. The gene calls are TRBV29-1 and TRBJ1-1; the D is unclear. The sequenced material came from blood. DNA of the CDR3: TGCAGCGTTGATTCGGGTATCACTGAAGCTTTCTTT. Translating gives CSVDSGITEAFF.